This T cell receptor beta chain is drawn from a study of blood T cell repertoires in COVID-19. Clones were read by immunoSEQ multiplex PCR, and TCRdb kept only the in-frame ones, dropping some. The table has 140,000 or so clones, nearly 90% seen once. With 7 bases clipped from V and 4 bases from J, the junction kept 3 bases outside the gene matches. The V gene's germline CDR1 is LNHDA and CDR2 SQIVND (reference sequence). This CDR3 spans 12 amino acids. This sequence was found in a man aged 65 to 79 with acute or convalescent COVID-19. The chain uses TRBV19 and TRBJ1-1, with TRBD1 identical over 7 bases. Sequenced: peripheral blood. CDR3 region: CASNPGGTEAFF. CDR3 nucleotides: TGTGCCAGTAATCCAGGGGGCACTGAAGCTTTCTTT.